A single sample is the source of the 26 T cell receptor beta chains below, sequenced in a study of cytomegalovirus exposure and HLA in healthy donors. The PCR contained 60 Vbeta and 13 Jbeta primers. Sequencing was performed with immunoSEQ multiplex PCR; in TCRdb, only in-frame clones are kept and a portion is missing. The table includes about 160,000 clones, roughly 82% detected once. The sequencing sample was made of PBMCs. The receptors derive from a woman aged 45-65 years in good health and CMV-seropositive.

This sequence joins TRBV5-1 and TRBJ2-2; 9 bases are shared with TRBD2. With V trimmed by 6 bases and J by 2 bases, 8 bases remained unmatched. This CDR3 region has 16 residues. Germline CDR1 is SGHRS and CDR2 is YFSETQ. This chain's CDR3 is CASNREAGGNTGELFF. CDR3 coding DNA: TGCGCCAGCAACAGGGAAGCGGGGGGCAACACCGGGGAGCTGTTTTTT.

The chain carries TRBV11-2 and TRBJ2-7, with 10 nucleotides matching TRBD2. The length of the CDR3 is 15 residues. In germline, CDR1 is SGHAT, CDR2 FQNNGV. The V gene end was trimmed by 2 bases and the J gene end by 2 bases; junction bases not matched to a gene: 3. CDR3 protein: CASSLSLAGAYEQYF. The CDR3 bases are TGTGCCAGCAGCTTAAGCCTAGCGGGGGCCTACGAGCAGTACTTC.

The gene calls are TRBV19 and TRBJ1-2; a possible D gene is TRBD1 (6 bases). The V end lost 10 bases, the J end lost 2 bases, and 11 bases lay between the germline ends. The CDR3 length is 12 residues. The germline gives CDR1 LNHDA, CDR2 SQIVND (reference sequence). The CDR3 DNA follows: TGTGCCACCAAGACAGGCAACTATGGCTACACCTTC. Translation: CATKTGNYGYTF.

The V and J genes are TRBV5-6 and TRBJ2-4; D possibly corresponds to TRBD2 (6 bases). V lost 0 bases, J lost 6 bases, and 16 bases lay in between. CDR1 is SGHDT, CDR2 YYEEEE, per germline. The CDR3 is 16 amino acids. CDR3 region: CASSLGSAGFGNIQYF. For the CDR3, the DNA is TGTGCCAGCAGCTTGGGGTCTGCGGGGTTCGGAAACATTCAGTACTTC. The entire variable domain, with the rest obtained from reference TRBV5-6 and TRBJ2-4, is as follows: DAGVTQSPTHLIKTRGQQVTLRCSPKSGHDTVSWYQQALGQGPQFIFQYYEEEERQRGNFPDRFSGHQFPNYSSELNVNALLLGDSALYLCASSLGSAGFGNIQYFGAGTRLSVL.

This sequence joins TRBV5-1 and TRBJ2-3; 11 bases map to TRBD2. The V and J ends lost 3 bases and 6 bases, in that order; junction bases with no gene match: 6. This CDR3 region has 15 residues. Germline V gene lookup returns CDR1 SGHRS and CDR2 YFSETQ. The CDR3 sequence is CASSSTSGASDTQYF. For the CDR3, the DNA is TGCGCCAGCAGCTCGACTAGCGGGGCGTCCGATACGCAGTATTTT.

V gene TRBV7-9 combines with J gene TRBJ1-4; no firm D call. Germline CDR1 reads SEHNR; CDR2 reads FQNEAQ (reference sequence). Trimming shortened V by 6 bases and J by 11 bases, and 10 bases separated the two germline ends. The CDR3 consists of 11 residues. CDR3 in DNA: TGTGCCAGCAGACAAGGAGAGAAACTGTTTTTT. Translating it yields CASRQGEKLFF.

The chain uses TRBV5-4 and TRBJ1-2; 7 bases align to TRBD1. The junction had 16 bases not matched to a gene; V was cut back by 4 bases and J by 7 bases. Germline CDR1 reads SGHNT; CDR2 reads YYREEE (reference sequence). The CDR3 is made up of 16 amino acids. The CDR3 coding sequence is TGTGCCAGCAGCCTACGGACAGGTGCCGGTGAGAGTGGCTACACCTTC. It translates to CASSLRTGAGESGYTF. Based on the CDR3 plus reference TRBV5-4 and TRBJ1-2, the full variable domain is ETGVTQSPTHLIKTRGQQVTLRCSSQSGHNTVSWYQQALGQGPQFIFQYYREEENGRGNFPPRFSGLQFPNYSSELNVNALELDDSALYLCASSLRTGAGESGYTFGSGTRLTVV.

V and J are TRBV11-2 and TRBJ2-1; 10 bases fit TRBD2. The trim removed 4 bases at V and 7 bases at J, leaving 13 bases unmatched. The CDR3 has 17 residues. The germline V gene encodes CDR1 SGHAT and CDR2 FQNNGV. The CDR3: CASSYPRDSGGRNEQFF. In DNA, the CDR3 is TGTGCCAGCAGCTACCCTAGGGATAGCGGGGGGCGTAATGAGCAGTTCTTC.

The rearrangement uses TRBV2 and TRBJ1-1; the D gene is possibly TRBD1 (5 bases). The V and J ends lost 6 bases and 0 bases respectively, with 14 bases between them. Germline CDR1 is SNHLY and CDR2 is FYNNEI. The CDR3 runs 15 residues. The CDR3 is CASRNRTSMNTEAFF. Written as DNA, the CDR3 is TGTGCCAGCAGGAACAGGACCAGCATGAACACTGAAGCTTTCTTT.

The chain's CDR3 is CASRKFSAEAFF. Written as DNA, the CDR3 is TGTGCCAGCAGGAAGTTTAGCGCTGAAGCTTTCTTT. The J gene is TRBJ1-1, the V gene TRBV2, with D hard to call. This CDR3 comprises 12 residues. Germline V lookup: CDR1 SNHLY, CDR2 FYNNEI. V shed 6 bases and J shed 6 bases, with 11 bases lying between them.

This chain joins TRBV7-9 and TRBJ1-1; perhaps TRBD1 as D (5 bases). CDR1 is SEHNR, CDR2 FQNEAQ, per germline (reference sequence). Trimming took 4 bases from V and 6 from J, leaving 12 bases between them. This CDR3 has 13 amino acids. CDR3 sequence reads: CASSSQGIAEAFF. CDR3 nucleotide sequence: TGTGCCAGCAGCTCGCAGGGAATCGCTGAAGCTTTCTTT.

This clone was seen a few times. Its ends do not fully match the called genes, so a read error is possible. Additional DNA sequences in this sample encode the identical CDR3. This chain links TRBV4-1 with TRBJ2-3, with 8 bases fitting TRBD2. The CDR3 loop spans 16 amino acids. CDR1 is MGHRA and CDR2 is YSYEKL in the germline V gene. The CDR3 loop is CASSLQLAELTDTQYF. The CDR3 DNA sequence: TGTGCCAGCAGCCTCCAACTAGCGGAGCTCACAGATACGCAGTATTTT.

This chain joins TRBV10-1 and TRBJ2-3; D possibly corresponds to TRBD2 (6 bases). This CDR3 comprises 14 residues. V was cut by 4 bases and J by 6 bases, with 14 bases left in between. CDR1 and CDR2 from the germline V gene are WNHNN and SYGVQD (reference sequence). In DNA form, the CDR3 reads TGCGCCAGCAGTGGTAGGGGACTCCCGGATACGCAGTATTTT. Its translation: CASSGRGLPDTQYF.

The genes are TRBV27 and TRBJ1-1; the D gene is possibly TRBD1 (6 bases). The CDR3 is 14 residues long. CDR1 and CDR2 (germline): MNHEY, SMNVEV (reference sequence). V was pared by 0 bases and J by 7 bases, with 12 bases between. Here the CDR3 reads CASSLSAGAVEAFF. The DNA for the CDR3 is TGTGCCAGCAGTTTATCAGCGGGGGCGGTTGAAGCTTTCTTT.

The rearrangement joins TRBV4-1 to TRBJ2-1; the match to TRBD2 covers 13 bases. CDR1 and CDR2 (germline): MGHRA, YSYEKL. V lost 4 bases and J lost 2; bases outside the gene matches: 2. This CDR3 is 16 amino acids long. The CDR3 loop is CASSPGLAGAYNEQFF. The CDR3 bases are TGCGCCAGCAGCCCAGGACTAGCGGGGGCCTACAATGAGCAGTTCTTC.

This clone has more than one count but fewer than ten. The chain joins TRBV18 to TRBJ2-5; 7 bases align to TRBD1. Looked up from germline, CDR1 is KGHSH and CDR2 is LQKENI. This CDR3 has 14 amino acids. V lost 5 bases to trimming and J lost 5 bases; unmatched junction nucleotides: 8. Here the CDR3 DNA reads TGTGCCAGCTCAACCGGACAGGCGCGGGAGACCCAGTACTTC. Translating it yields CASSTGQARETQYF.

Note on this clone: Within the sample, other DNA sequences also encode this same CDR3. The J gene is TRBJ1-3, the V gene TRBV2, with unresolved D. Germline V lookup: CDR1 SNHLY, CDR2 FYNNEI. The V and J ends lost 4 bases and 3 bases respectively, with 7 bases between them. There are 13 residues in the CDR3. CDR3 protein: CASSGPGGNTIYF. The CDR3 coding sequence is TGTGCCAGCAGTGGGCCAGGTGGAAACACCATATATTTT.

This sequence joins TRBV19 and TRBJ1-1; D possibly corresponds to TRBD1 (6 bases). Germline CDR1 reads LNHDA; CDR2 reads SQIVND (reference sequence). V was shortened by 6 bases and J by 4 bases, with 12 bases between the two germline ends. The CDR3 runs to 13 residues. The CDR3 bases are TGTGCCAGTAGAGAACAGGGAACCACTGAAGCTTTCTTT. Residues: CASREQGTTEAFF.

The chain is built from TRBV7-2 and TRBJ1-2, with D maybe TRBD1 (6 bases). Between the trimmed V and J ends, which lost 4 bases and 7 bases, there was a span of 19 bases. The germline CDR1 and CDR2 sequences are SGHTA and FQGNSA. The CDR3 sequence is 15 residues long. CDR3 sequence: CASSSKAGAARGYTF. The CDR3 bases are TGTGCCAGCAGCTCTAAGGCGGGGGCAGCGCGTGGCTACACCTTC.

This rearrangement joins TRBV6-6 to TRBJ1-2; maybe TRBD1 (6 bases). There are 15 residues in the CDR3. Looked up from germline, CDR1 is MNHNY and CDR2 is SVGAGI (reference sequence). With 2 bases removed from V and 4 bases from J, the gap between germline ends came to 14 bases. CDR3 loop: CASSYTRDTGYGYTF. For the CDR3, the DNA is TGTGCCAGCAGTTACACCCGGGACACGGGCTATGGCTACACCTTC.

This clone occurred a few times. This rearrangement joins TRBV9 to TRBJ2-2; D might be TRBD2 (6 bases). The germline V gene encodes CDR1 SGDLS and CDR2 YYNGEE. The CDR3 length is 16 residues. Deletions cut 4 bases from V and 4 bases from J, with 17 bases between. The CDR3 region is CASSPRPEGSTGELFF. The CDR3, as DNA: TGTGCCAGCAGCCCCCGGCCGGAGGGGAGCACCGGGGAGCTGTTTTTT.

This chain joins TRBV7-9 and TRBJ2-4; 9 bases map to TRBD1. The ends lost 1 base at V and 0 bases at J; junction bases unmatched: 4. Looked up from germline, CDR1 is SEHNR and CDR2 is FQNEAQ (reference sequence). The CDR3 is 17 residues long. The CDR3 loop is CASSLGWGQGAKNIQYF. As DNA, the CDR3 is TGTGCCAGCAGCTTAGGATGGGGACAGGGAGCCAAAAACATTCAGTACTTC.

The V call is TRBV19, the J call TRBJ1-5; D not certain. CDR3 length equals 13 residues. Per germline, CDR1 LNHDA and CDR2 SQIVND (reference sequence). Trimming took off 4 bases at V and 7 bases at J, with 11 bases between the two ends. The CDR3 DNA follows: TGTGCCAGTAGTACCGACTGGTCCCAGCCCCAGCATTTT. This sequence encodes CASSTDWSQPQHF.

As to this clone: Germline and junction disagree at one end, which may indicate a read error. The V call is TRBV5-1, the J call TRBJ2-3, with a tentative D call TRBD1 (6 bases). The CDR3 consists of 14 residues. Germline CDR1 reads SGHRS; CDR2 reads YFSETQ. DNA for the CDR3: TGCGCCAGCAGCCTGACAGGCGTTACAGGTACGCAGTATTTT. It yields the protein CASSLTGVTGTQYF.

Comments on this clone: Other DNA sequences of this sample code for an identical CDR3. The chain joins TRBV5-4 to TRBJ2-5; D might be TRBD2 (7 bases). The CDR3 length is 13 residues. Germline CDR1 reads SGHNT; CDR2 reads YYREEE (reference sequence). Trimming pared 2 bases from V and 5 bases from J, leaving 10 bases between. CDR3 loop: CASSFRGGETQYF. CDR3 sequence (DNA): TGTGCCAGCAGCTTCAGGGGAGGGGAGACCCAGTACTTC.

The chain employs TRBV7-3 and TRBJ2-2; 9 nucleotides agree with TRBD2. V lost 5 bases and J lost 4; bases outside the gene matches: 8. CDR1 and CDR2 from the germline V gene are SGHTA and FQGTGA. The CDR3 has 16 residues. CDR3 in amino acids: CASSPGTSRGTGELFF. DNA for the CDR3: TGTGCCAGCAGCCCTGGGACTAGCAGAGGCACCGGGGAGCTGTTTTTT.